This entry features one T cell receptor beta chain sequence. This record comes from a study of blood T cell repertoires in COVID-19. About the research overall: T cells, B-cell-depleted T cells, or PBMCs provided the cDNA or gDNA that served as material.

Germline-derived CDR1 and CDR2 are LGHNA and YSLEER. The CDR3 sequence is 11 residues long. Trimming left V 0 bases short and J 11 bases short, with 7 bases between. Data came from immunoSEQ multiplex PCR; TCRdb stores just in-frame clones and leaves some out. The sample includes fewer than 400,000 clones, 80% to 90% seen only once; the top ten take 3%. Material for sequencing was peripheral blood. The TCR was taken from a man aged 25-40 years with active or convalescent COVID-19. V gene TRBV4-3 combines with J gene TRBJ1-1; the D is unclear. The CDR3, as DNA: TGCGCCAGCAGCCAAGATAGGCGGGCTTTCTTT. This codes for CASSQDRRAFF.